This TCR beta chain was retrieved from a study of T cells after yellow fever vaccination. Study conclusions and caveats: Reappearance after the booster was seen for most primary-vaccination clones, at 96% CD4 and 75% to 90% CD8. Although the secondary response was weaker, it peaked faster, at day 5 versus 15. There was a possibility that FACS-sorted repertoires contained abundant clonotypes contaminating from the bulk population.

This CDR3 contains 13 residues. The junction had 2 bases not matched to a gene; V was cut back by 1 base and J by 6 bases. Germline V gene sequence: CDR1 SSHAT, CDR2 FNYEAQ (reference sequence). This clonotype was found many times. Antigen specificity is unknown. Template switching with 5'RACE generated the TCR cDNA and added a universal primer site and UMIs. Each CDR3 protein gets one entry after TCRdb re-called the 5' RACE reads with MiXCR. The sample carries 230,000 or so distinct CDR3 sequences, approximately 3.5% recorded once. The clonotype was recovered from a man younger than 35 who received the YFV17D yellow fever vaccine. V usage is TRBV7-7 and J usage is TRBJ2-5; TRBD1 agrees at 7 bases. The sample here was PBMCs, taken 15 days after the yellow fever booster vaccination. CDR3 bases: TGTGCCAGCAGCTTAGGCAGGGGGAAGACCCAGTACTTC. Its translation is CASSLGRGKTQYF.